The clone carrying this TCR beta chain has more than one count but fewer than ten. This entry is derived from a study of blood T cell repertoires in COVID-19. Everyone who took part was roughly 18 to 90 years old, and they came from about two dozen US areas. Trimming left V 5 bases short and J 6 bases short, with 7 bases between. Germline V lookup: CDR1 KGHDR, CDR2 SFDVKD. CDR3 length: 11 amino acids. Per the study methods: The authors estimated nucleated cell counts from reference gene primer amplification. Produced via immunoSEQ multiplex PCR; TCRdb's table is partial and in-frame only. The V and J calls and clone size come from that table; D and trimming were worked out from the DNA. The sample contains a few hundred thousand clones, just over 90% of which appear only once.

The receptor comes from a middle-aged woman who had been exposed to COVID-19. The source material was PBMCs or T cells enriched from blood (not recorded which). The rearrangement links TRBV24-1 to TRBJ2-7; TRBD1 is a possible D gene (6 bases). The CDR3 region has the DNA TGTGCCACCAGTGCAGGGGCCGAGCAGTACTTC. This translates into CATSAGAEQYF.